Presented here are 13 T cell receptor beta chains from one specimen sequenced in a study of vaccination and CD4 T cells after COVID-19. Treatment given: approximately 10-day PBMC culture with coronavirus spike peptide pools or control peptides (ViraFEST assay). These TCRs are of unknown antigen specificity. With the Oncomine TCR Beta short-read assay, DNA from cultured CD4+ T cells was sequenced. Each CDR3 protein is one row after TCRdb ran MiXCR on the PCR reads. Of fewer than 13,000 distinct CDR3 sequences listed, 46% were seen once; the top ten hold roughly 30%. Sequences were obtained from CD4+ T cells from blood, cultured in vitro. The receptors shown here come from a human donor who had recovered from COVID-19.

In nucleotides, the CDR3 is TGCAGTGCCCCCGATTCTGGAAACACCATATATTTT. This encodes CSAPDSGNTIYF. This chain connects TRBV20-1 to TRBJ1-3; D remains unclear. The CDR3 loop spans 12 amino acids. V lost 6 bases and J lost 1, with 7 bases in between. Germline assignment: CDR1 DFQATT and CDR2 SNEGSKA (reference sequence).

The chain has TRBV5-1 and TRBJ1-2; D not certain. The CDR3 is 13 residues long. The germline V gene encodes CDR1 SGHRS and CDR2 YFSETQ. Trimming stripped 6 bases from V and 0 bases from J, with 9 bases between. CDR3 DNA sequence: TGCGCCAGCAAGGTCTCTTCTAACTATGGCTACACCTTC. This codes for CASKVSSNYGYTF.

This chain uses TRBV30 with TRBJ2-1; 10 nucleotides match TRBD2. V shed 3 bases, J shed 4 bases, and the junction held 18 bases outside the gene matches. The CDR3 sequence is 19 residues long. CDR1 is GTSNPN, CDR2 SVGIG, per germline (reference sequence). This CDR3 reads CAWRPSSGGLIPNYNEQFF. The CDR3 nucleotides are TGTGCCTGGAGGCCCTCTAGCGGGGGCCTCATCCCTAATTACAATGAGCAGTTCTTC.

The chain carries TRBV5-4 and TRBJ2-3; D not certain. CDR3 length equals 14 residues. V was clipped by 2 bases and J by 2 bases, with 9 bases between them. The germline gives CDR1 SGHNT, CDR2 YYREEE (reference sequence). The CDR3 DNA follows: TGTGCCAGCAGCTTTCCAGCGCCCACAGATACGCAGTATTTT. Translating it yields CASSFPAPTDTQYF.

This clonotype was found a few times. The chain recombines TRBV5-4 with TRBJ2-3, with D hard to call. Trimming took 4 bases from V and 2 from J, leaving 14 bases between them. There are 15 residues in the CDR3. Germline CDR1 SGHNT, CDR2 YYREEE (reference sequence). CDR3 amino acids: CASSTDGPYTDTQYF. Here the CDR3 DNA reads TGTGCCAGCAGCACGGACGGTCCCTACACAGATACGCAGTATTTT.

CDR3: CASSRPAGGNYGYTF. CDR3 DNA sequence: TGTGCCAGTAGTAGACCAGCAGGGGGCAACTATGGCTACACCTTC. The V call is TRBV19, the J call TRBJ1-2; 8 bases map to TRBD1. Per the germline V gene, CDR1 is LNHDA and CDR2 is SQIVND (reference sequence). J lost 2 bases, V lost 4 bases, and 6 bases had no gene match. The CDR3 loop spans 15 amino acids.

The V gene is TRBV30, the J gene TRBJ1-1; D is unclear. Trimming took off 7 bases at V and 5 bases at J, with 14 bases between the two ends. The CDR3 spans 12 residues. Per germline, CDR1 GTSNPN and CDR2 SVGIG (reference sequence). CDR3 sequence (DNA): TGTGCCTCTACGTCTTCCGGGACTGAAGCTTTCTTT. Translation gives CASTSSGTEAFF.

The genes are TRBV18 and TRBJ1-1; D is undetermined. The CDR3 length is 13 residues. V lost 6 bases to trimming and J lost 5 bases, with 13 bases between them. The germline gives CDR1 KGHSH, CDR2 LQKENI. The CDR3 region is CASSEGWETEAFF. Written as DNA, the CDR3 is TGTGCCAGCTCGGAGGGTTGGGAAACTGAAGCTTTCTTT. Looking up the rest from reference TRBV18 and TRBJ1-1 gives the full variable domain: NAGVMQNPRHLVRRRGQEARLRCSPMKGHSHVYWYRQLPEEGLKFMVYLQKENIIDESGMPKERFSAEFPKEGPSILRIQQVVRGDSAAYFCASSEGWETEAFFGQGTRLTVV.

CDR3 sequence (DNA): TGTGCCAGCACCCTGGGGGGGGAGCAGTTCTTC. Translating it yields CASTLGGEQFF. The V and J genes are TRBV12-3 or TRBV12-4 and TRBJ2-1, with 7 bases matching TRBD2. The CDR3 runs 11 residues. Trimming at V came to 7 bases and at J to 10 bases, leaving 4 bases not matched to a gene.

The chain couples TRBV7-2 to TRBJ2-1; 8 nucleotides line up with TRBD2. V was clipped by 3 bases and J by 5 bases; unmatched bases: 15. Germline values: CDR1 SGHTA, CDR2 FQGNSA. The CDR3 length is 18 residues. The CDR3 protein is CASSFRGGGRTWDNEQFF. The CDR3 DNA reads TGTGCCAGCAGCTTCCGGGGGGGTGGAAGGACTTGGGACAATGAGCAGTTCTTC.

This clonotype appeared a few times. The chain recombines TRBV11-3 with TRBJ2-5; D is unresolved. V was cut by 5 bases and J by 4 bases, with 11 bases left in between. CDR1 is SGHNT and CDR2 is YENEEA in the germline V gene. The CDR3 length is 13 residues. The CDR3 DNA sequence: TGTGCCAGCAGCCCATGGAACCGAGAGACCCAGTACTTC. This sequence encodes CASSPWNRETQYF.

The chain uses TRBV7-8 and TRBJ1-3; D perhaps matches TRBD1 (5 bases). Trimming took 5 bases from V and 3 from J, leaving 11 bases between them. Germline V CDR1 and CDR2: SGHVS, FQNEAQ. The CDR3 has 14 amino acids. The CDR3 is CASSRDLLGNTIYF. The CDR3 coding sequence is TGTGCCAGCAGCAGGGACCTTCTTGGAAACACCATATATTTT.

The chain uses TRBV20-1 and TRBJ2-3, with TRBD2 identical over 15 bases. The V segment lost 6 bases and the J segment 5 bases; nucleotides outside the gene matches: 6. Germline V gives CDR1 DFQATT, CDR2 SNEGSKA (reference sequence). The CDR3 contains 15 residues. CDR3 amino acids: CSARGTSGGRDTQYF. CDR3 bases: TGCAGTGCCCGCGGGACTAGCGGGGGGCGAGATACGCAGTATTTT.